What follows are 5 T cell receptor beta chains derived from one specimen sequenced in a study of spatial heterogeneity in lung cancer. The time point is: blood at routine non-recurrence follow-up after resection. Unsorted whole RNA from tumor, nontumor lung or frozen PBMC underwent sequencing. TCRdb re-derived calls from the 5' RACE reads in MiXCR, one entry per CDR3 protein. The table includes tens of thousands of distinct CDR3 sequences, 5% to 6.5% detected once. This sample comprised PBMCs, obtained at follow-up. These receptors all stem from a male donor with early-stage non-small cell lung cancer.

This clonotype showed up just a few times. The J gene is TRBJ1-4, the V gene TRBV7-2; a weak D match, TRBD1 (5 bases). Germline V CDR1 and CDR2: SGHTA, FQGNSA. The CDR3 contains 15 residues. V dropped 0 bases and J dropped 8 bases, with 13 bases sitting between them. The CDR3 nucleotides read TGTGCCAGCAGCTTAGCGGTCGGGGGATTCGAAAAACTGTTTTTT. Translating gives CASSLAVGGFEKLFF.

This clonotype was recorded many times. The chain couples TRBV20-1 to TRBJ1-1; maybe TRBD1 (5 bases). The CDR3 sequence is 15 residues long. Germline CDR1 reads DFQATT; CDR2 reads SNEGSKA (reference sequence). V lost 2 bases and J lost 1, with 14 bases in between. CDR3 DNA sequence: TGCAGTGCTAGAACCATCCTAACAGGGAACACTGAAGCTTTCTTT. This gives the protein CSARTILTGNTEAFF.

This clonotype was counted many times. The J gene is TRBJ2-3, the V gene TRBV10-3, with a tentative D call TRBD2 (6 bases). This CDR3 is built from 14 residues. The V end was cut by 2 bases, the J end by 5 bases, with 11 bases between. The V gene's germline CDR1 is ENHRY and CDR2 SYGVKD. CDR3: CAISERGLKDTQYF. The DNA of the CDR3 is TGTGCCATCAGTGAGCGGGGGTTAAAAGATACGCAGTATTTT.

The chain recombines TRBV19 with TRBJ2-6; 7 bases match TRBD1. Trimming took 1 base from V and 4 from J; bases not matched to a gene: 4. This CDR3 has 16 residues. Germline V gives CDR1 LNHDA, CDR2 SQIVND (reference sequence). The CDR3 sequence: CASSIVGGSGANVLTF. For the CDR3, the DNA is TGTGCCAGTAGTATAGTAGGGGGCTCAGGGGCCAACGTCCTGACTTTC. Complete variable domain (other parts from reference TRBV19 and TRBJ2-6): DGGITQSPKYLFRKEGQNVTLSCEQNLNHDAMYWYRQDPGQGLRLIYYSQIVNDFQKGDIAEGYSVSREKKESFPLTVTSAQKNPTAFYLCASSIVGGSGANVLTFGAGSRLTVL.

This clonotype has at least ten counts. The chain couples TRBV11-2 to TRBJ1-5; D perhaps matches TRBD1 (6 bases). V lost 4 bases and J lost 7, with 14 bases in between. Germline loops: CDR1 SGHAT, CDR2 FQNNGV. The CDR3 has 14 amino acids. The DNA for the CDR3 is TGTGCCAGCAGCTCAAGCACACAGGGACAGCCCCAGCATTTT. This codes for CASSSSTQGQPQHF.